Below are 10 T cell receptor beta chains sequenced from a single sample in a study of blood T cell repertoires in COVID-19. Clones were sequenced by immunoSEQ multiplex PCR, and TCRdb holds only the in-frame ones, with some missing. Among roughly 230,000 clones, roughly four fifths were seen once, and the ten largest hold just under 7.5%. Sequencing used peripheral blood. These receptor sequences come from a woman in her forties or fifties with acute or convalescent COVID-19.

V usage is TRBV6-5 and J usage is TRBJ1-2; 10 bases align to TRBD1. Unmatched junction bases numbered 7, after V lost 5 bases and J lost 4 bases. This CDR3 has 15 residues. Germline V gene lookup returns CDR1 MNHEY and CDR2 SVGAGI. CDR3 bases: TGTGCCAGCAGTCGTCCCGGGACAGGGGTCTATGGCTACACCTTC. Protein: CASSRPGTGVYGYTF.

The chain couples TRBV28 to TRBJ1-1, with 10 positions matching TRBD1. Germline V gene data show CDR1 as MDHEN and CDR2 as SYDVKM. There are 13 residues in the CDR3. V shed 3 bases, J shed 11 bases, and the junction held 6 bases outside the gene matches. The CDR3 protein is CASSLVDRGLAFF. The CDR3 coding sequence is TGTGCCAGCAGTTTGGTCGACAGGGGGCTGGCTTTCTTT. Filled out from reference TRBV28 and TRBJ1-1, the complete variable domain reads DVKVTQSSRYLVKRTGEKVFLECVQDMDHENMFWYRQDPGLGLRLIYFSYDVKMKEKGDIPEGYSVSREKKERFSLILESASTNQTSMYLCASSLVDRGLAFFGQGTRLTVV.

The V call is TRBV6-1, the J call TRBJ2-4, with TRBD1 matching over 7 bases. V was clipped by 2 bases and J by 0 bases; unmatched bases: 16. This CDR3 has 20 amino acids. Germline loops: CDR1 MNHNS, CDR2 SASEGT. The CDR3 DNA reads TGTGCCAGCAGTGAACACCCCAGATTAACAGGGGCCTTAGCCAAAAACATTCAGTACTTC. It translates to CASSEHPRLTGALAKNIQYF.

Of note for this clone: Other DNA sequences in the sample encode the same CDR3. This chain connects TRBV7-2 to TRBJ2-3; 12 positions agree with TRBD2. CDR3 size: 14 residues. J lost 5 bases, V lost 4 bases, and 1 base had no gene match. Germline loops: CDR1 SGHTA, CDR2 FQGNSA. The CDR3 DNA reads as TGTGCCAGCAGCTCGGGACTAGCGGGAGATACGCAGTATTTT. Its protein is CASSSGLAGDTQYF. The complete variable domain, with remaining parts taken from reference TRBV7-2 and TRBJ2-3, reads GAGVSQSPSNKVTEKGKDVELRCDPISGHTALYWYRQSLGQGLEFLIYFQGNSAPDKSGLPSDRFSAERTGGSVSTLTIQRTQQEDSAVYLCASSSGLAGDTQYFGPGTRLTVL.

V usage is TRBV5-1 and J usage is TRBJ2-1, with 16 bases fitting TRBD2. This CDR3 is built from 17 residues. J lost 2 bases, V lost 4 bases, and 3 bases had no gene match. From germline, CDR1 is SGHRS and CDR2 YFSETQ. The CDR3 region is CASSPGLAGGTYNEQFF. Written as DNA, the CDR3 is TGCGCCAGCAGCCCGGGACTAGCGGGAGGGACCTACAATGAGCAGTTCTTC.

The genes are TRBV7-8 and TRBJ2-5; D not resolved. The CDR3 runs 15 residues. Trimming stripped 1 base from V and 4 bases from J, with 13 bases between. Germline V CDR1 and CDR2: SGHVS, FQNEAQ. The CDR3 bases are TGTGCCAGCAGCTTAGATCTCGGTGTTGGAGAGACCCAGTACTTC. Translation: CASSLDLGVGETQYF.

This chain uses TRBV6-5 with TRBJ2-3; D perhaps matches TRBD2 (5 bases). The CDR3 contains 14 residues. V was trimmed by 6 bases and J by 1 base, leaving 11 bases between them. Germline V gene sequence: CDR1 MNHEY, CDR2 SVGAGI. The CDR3 loop is CASSRVRGTDTQYF. In nucleotides, the CDR3 is TGTGCCAGCAGCCGAGTGCGGGGCACAGATACGCAGTATTTT.

This clone has more than one count but fewer than ten. This rearrangement joins TRBV15 to TRBJ1-2; D uncertain. The V and J ends lost 0 bases and 7 bases respectively, with 15 bases between them. The length of the CDR3 is 15 residues. Germline CDR1 is LNHNV and CDR2 is YYDKDF (reference sequence). The CDR3 here is CATSRDLAHVSGYTF. The CDR3 region has the DNA TGTGCCACCAGCAGAGATTTGGCCCACGTTTCTGGCTACACCTTC.

V and J are TRBV10-1 and TRBJ1-1, with 7 bases fitting TRBD1. V shed 8 bases and J 1 base; nucleotides not matched to a gene: 10. This CDR3 region has 15 residues. The germline V gene encodes CDR1 WNHNN and CDR2 SYGVQD (reference sequence). The CDR3 DNA follows: TGCGCCAGCGGATTTCGACAGGGATCGAACACTGAAGCTTTCTTT. It specifies CASGFRQGSNTEAFF.

The chain has TRBV28 and TRBJ2-7; D perhaps matches TRBD2 (6 bases). Germline V gives CDR1 MDHEN, CDR2 SYDVKM. The CDR3 is 12 residues long. V dropped 6 bases and J dropped 4 bases, with 10 bases sitting between them. The DNA for the CDR3 is TGTGCCAGCAGCGTGACTAGTTACGAGCAGTACTTC. It encodes CASSVTSYEQYF.